This T cell receptor (beta chain) appears in the sequencing data of a study of early T cells in non-severe SARS-CoV-2 infection. Study as a whole: Chains were not paired, and sequencing was done on bulk RNA from unsorted whole blood.

This clonotype was counted a few times. Its target is not known. The study's findings and limits: Matching results from VDJdb favored anti-spike CD8 responses, leaving private and CD4 specificities undetected.

Separate cDNA molecules each had unique molecular identifiers attached to them. TCRdb used MiXCR to reprocess the 5' RACE reads, holding one entry per CDR3 protein. The sample includes roughly 75,000 distinct CDR3 sequences, 9.5% to 15% of them seen just once. The CDR3 covers 11 residues. With 8 bases removed from V and 5 bases from J, the gap between germline ends came to 9 bases. The germline V gene has CDR1 MDHEN and CDR2 SYDVKM. The chain uses TRBV28 and TRBJ2-5; no definite D call. Specimen: whole blood. This receptor was taken from an adult who was a healthcare worker with PCR-confirmed SARS-CoV-2 infection or an uninfected control (not recorded which). CDR3 loop: CASSPRETQYF. CDR3 sequence (DNA): TGTGCCAGCTCCCCACGGGAGACCCAGTACTTC.